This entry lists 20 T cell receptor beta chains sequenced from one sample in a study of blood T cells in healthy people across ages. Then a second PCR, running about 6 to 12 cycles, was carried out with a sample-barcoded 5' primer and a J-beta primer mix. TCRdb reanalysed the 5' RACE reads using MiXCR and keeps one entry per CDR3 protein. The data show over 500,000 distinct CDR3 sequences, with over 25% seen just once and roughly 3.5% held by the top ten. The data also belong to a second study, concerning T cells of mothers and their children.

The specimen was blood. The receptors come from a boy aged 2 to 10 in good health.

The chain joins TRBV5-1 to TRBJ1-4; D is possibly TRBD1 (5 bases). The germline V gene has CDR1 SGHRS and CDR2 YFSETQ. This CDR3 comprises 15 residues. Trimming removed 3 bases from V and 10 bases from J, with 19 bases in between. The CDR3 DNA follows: TGCGCCAGCAGCTCCATACTGGGACCCGAGGGAAAACTGTTTTTT. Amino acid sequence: CASSSILGPEGKLFF.

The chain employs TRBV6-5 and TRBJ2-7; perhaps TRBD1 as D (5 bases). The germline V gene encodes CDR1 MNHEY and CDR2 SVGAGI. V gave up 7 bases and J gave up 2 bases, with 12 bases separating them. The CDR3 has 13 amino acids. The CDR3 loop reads CASNPSDTYEQYF. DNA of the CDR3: TGTGCCAGCAATCCCTCGGACACCTACGAGCAGTACTTC.

The CDR3 DNA sequence: TGCAGCGTTGAAGTGGAGGACAGGGGGACGGGAGAGACCCAGTACTTC. Protein: CSVEVEDRGTGETQYF. The V and J genes are TRBV29-1 and TRBJ2-5; TRBD1 matches at 10 bases. The CDR3 sequence is 16 residues long. From germline, CDR1 is SQVTM and CDR2 ANQGSEA. Trimming cost V 1 base and J 4 bases; bases outside gene matches: 9. Full variable domain (rest looked up from reference TRBV29-1 and TRBJ2-5): SAVISQKPSRDICQRGTSLTIQCQVDSQVTMMFWYRQQPGQSLTLIATANQGSEATYESGFVIDKFPISRPNLTFSTLTVSNMSPEDSSIYLCSVEVEDRGTGETQYFGPGTRLLVL.

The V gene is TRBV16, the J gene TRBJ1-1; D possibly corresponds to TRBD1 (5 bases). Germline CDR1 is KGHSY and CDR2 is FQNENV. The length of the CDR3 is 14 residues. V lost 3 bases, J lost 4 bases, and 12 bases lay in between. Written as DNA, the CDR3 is TGTGCCAGCAGCCACGACAGCGGGACCACTGAAGCTTTCTTT. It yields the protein CASSHDSGTTEAFF. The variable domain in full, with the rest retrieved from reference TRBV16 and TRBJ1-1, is GEEVAQTPKHLVRGEGQKAKLYCAPIKGHSYVFWYQQVLKNEFKFLISFQNENVFDETGMPKERFSAKCLPNSPCSLEIQATKLEDSAVYFCASSHDSGTTEAFFGQGTRLTVV.

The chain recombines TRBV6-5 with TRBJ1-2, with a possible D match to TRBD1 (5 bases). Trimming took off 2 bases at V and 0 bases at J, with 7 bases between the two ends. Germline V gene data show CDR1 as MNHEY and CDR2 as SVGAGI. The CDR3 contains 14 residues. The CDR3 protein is CASSYGAANYGYTF. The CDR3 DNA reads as TGTGCCAGCAGTTACGGGGCGGCTAACTATGGCTACACCTTC.

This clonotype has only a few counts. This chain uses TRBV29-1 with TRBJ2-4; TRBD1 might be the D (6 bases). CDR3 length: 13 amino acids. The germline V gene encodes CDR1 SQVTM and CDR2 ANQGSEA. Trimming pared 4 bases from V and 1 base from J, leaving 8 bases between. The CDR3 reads CSVGTVAKNIQYF. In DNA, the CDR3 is TGCAGCGTTGGGACAGTCGCCAAAAACATTCAGTACTTC.

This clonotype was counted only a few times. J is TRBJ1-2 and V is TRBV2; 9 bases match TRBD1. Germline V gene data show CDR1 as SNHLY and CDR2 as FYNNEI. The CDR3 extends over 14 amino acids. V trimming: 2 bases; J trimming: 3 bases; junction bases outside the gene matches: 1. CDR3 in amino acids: CASSERTGDYGYTF. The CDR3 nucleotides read TGTGCCAGCAGTGAAAGGACAGGGGACTATGGCTACACCTTC.

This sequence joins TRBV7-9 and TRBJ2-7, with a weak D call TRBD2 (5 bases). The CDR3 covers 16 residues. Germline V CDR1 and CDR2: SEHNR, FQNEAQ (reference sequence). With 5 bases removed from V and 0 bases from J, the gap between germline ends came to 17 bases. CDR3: CASSPPRGRSSYEQYF. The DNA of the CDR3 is TGTGCCAGCAGCCCACCCCGAGGGCGTTCCTCCTACGAGCAGTACTTC.

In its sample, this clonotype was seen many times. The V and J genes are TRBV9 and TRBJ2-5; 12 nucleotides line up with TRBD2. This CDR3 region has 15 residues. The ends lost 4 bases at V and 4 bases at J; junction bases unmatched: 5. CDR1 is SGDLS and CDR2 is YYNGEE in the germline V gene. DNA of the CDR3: TGTGCCAGCAGCAGACTAGCGGGAGTCTCAGAGACCCAGTACTTC. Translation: CASSRLAGVSETQYF.

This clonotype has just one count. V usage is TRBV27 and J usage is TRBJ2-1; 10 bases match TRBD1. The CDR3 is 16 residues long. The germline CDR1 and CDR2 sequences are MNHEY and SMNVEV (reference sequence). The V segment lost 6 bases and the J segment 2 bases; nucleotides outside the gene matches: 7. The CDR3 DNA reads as TGTGCCAGCAGATCACCCGGGACAGGGGCCTACAATGAGCAGTTCTTC. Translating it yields CASRSPGTGAYNEQFF.

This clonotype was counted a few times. DNA for the CDR3: TGTGCCAGCGGAATAGCGGGAGCCGGAGAGACCCAGTACTTC. Translation gives CASGIAGAGETQYF. This chain links TRBV28 with TRBJ2-5; 9 bases align to TRBD2. Germline CDR1 MDHEN, CDR2 SYDVKM. V was pared by 8 bases and J by 4 bases, with 8 bases of the junction left unmatched. The CDR3 has 14 residues.

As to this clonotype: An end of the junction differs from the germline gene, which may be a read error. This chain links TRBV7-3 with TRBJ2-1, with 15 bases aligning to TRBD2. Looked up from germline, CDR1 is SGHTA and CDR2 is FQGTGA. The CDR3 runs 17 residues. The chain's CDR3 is CASSSWGTSGGRNEQFF. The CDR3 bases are TGTGCCAGTAGCTCATGGGGGACTAGCGGGGGGAGGAATGAGCAGTTCTTC.

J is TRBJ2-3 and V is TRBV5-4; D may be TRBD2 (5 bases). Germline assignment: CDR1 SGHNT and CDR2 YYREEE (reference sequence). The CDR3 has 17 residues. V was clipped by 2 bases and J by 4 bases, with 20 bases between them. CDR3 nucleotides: TGTGCCAGCAGCTTCATGGGGAGACCGACTGGAGCAGATACGCAGTATTTT. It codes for CASSFMGRPTGADTQYF.

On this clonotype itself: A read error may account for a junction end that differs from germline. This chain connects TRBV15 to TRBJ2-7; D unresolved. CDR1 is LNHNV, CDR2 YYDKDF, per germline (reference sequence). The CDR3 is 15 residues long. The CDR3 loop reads CATSRDRLTHYEQYF. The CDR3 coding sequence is TGTGCCACCAGCAGAGATCGTCTAACGCATTACGAGCAGTATTTC.

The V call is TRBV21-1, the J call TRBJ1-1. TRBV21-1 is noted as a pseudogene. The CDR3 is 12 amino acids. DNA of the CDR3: TGTGCCAGCAGCAAAGGGGGAACTGAAGCTTTCTTT. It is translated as CASSKGGTEAFF.

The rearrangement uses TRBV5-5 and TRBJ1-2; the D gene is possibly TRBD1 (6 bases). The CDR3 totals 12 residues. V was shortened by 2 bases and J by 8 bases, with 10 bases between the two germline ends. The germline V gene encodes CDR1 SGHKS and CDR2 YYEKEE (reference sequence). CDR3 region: CASSLGGEGYTF. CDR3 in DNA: TGTGCCAGCAGCTTAGGGGGTGAGGGCTACACCTTC.

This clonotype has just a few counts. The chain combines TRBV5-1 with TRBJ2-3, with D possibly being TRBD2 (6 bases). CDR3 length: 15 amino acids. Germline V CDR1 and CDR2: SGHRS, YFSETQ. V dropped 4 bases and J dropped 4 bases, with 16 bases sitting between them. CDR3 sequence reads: CASSRSGPGADTQYF. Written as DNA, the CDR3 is TGCGCCAGCAGCCGTAGCGGCCCGGGCGCAGATACGCAGTATTTT.

This CDR3 reads CSATTGLAGGPETQYF. The DNA of the CDR3 is TGCAGTGCTACAACGGGACTAGCGGGGGGGCCAGAGACCCAGTACTTC. This chain connects TRBV20-1 to TRBJ2-5; TRBD2 matches at 16 bases. V lost 4 bases and J lost 4; bases outside the gene matches: 6. The germline V gene has CDR1 DFQATT and CDR2 SNEGSKA (reference sequence). The CDR3 is made up of 16 amino acids.

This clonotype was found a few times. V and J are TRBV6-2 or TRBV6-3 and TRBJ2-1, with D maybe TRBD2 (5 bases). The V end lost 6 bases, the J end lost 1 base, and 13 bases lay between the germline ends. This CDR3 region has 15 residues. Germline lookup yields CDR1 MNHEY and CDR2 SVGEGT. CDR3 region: CASRTGWGSYNEQFF. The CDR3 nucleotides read TGTGCCAGCAGAACGGGGTGGGGATCCTACAATGAGCAGTTCTTC.

The CDR3 DNA is TGTGCCAGCAGTTTTTCTCCGCCCTTCTACGAGCAGTACTTC. This translates into CASSFSPPFYEQYF. V is TRBV28 and J is TRBJ2-7; D not resolved. V was shortened by 3 bases and J by 3 bases, with 12 bases between the two germline ends. The length of the CDR3 is 14 residues. Germline V CDR1 and CDR2: MDHEN, SYDVKM.